Below, 30 T cell receptor beta chains from the same sample are listed, as sequenced in a study of blood T cell repertoires in COVID-19. Some clones are missing from TCRdb's copy, which holds only in-frame ones; the method was immunoSEQ multiplex PCR. The sample consists of more than 90,000 clones, more than 75% of them appearing once. The sequenced sample consisted of peripheral blood. The receptor set was obtained from a man aged 35 to 55 with acute or convalescent COVID-19.

V usage is TRBV4-3 and J usage is TRBJ1-4; D not certain. The CDR3 spans 12 residues. V dropped 3 bases and J dropped 8 bases, with 7 bases sitting between them. Looked up from germline, CDR1 is LGHNA and CDR2 is YSLEER. The CDR3 sequence: CASSQSEEKLFF. DNA of the CDR3: TGCGCCAGCAGCCAGTCAGAAGAAAAACTGTTTTTT.

The table lists this clone with a few counts. The chain has TRBV9 and TRBJ2-3, with D perhaps matching TRBD2 (6 bases). Germline V gene lookup returns CDR1 SGDLS and CDR2 YYNGEE. There are 14 residues in the CDR3. Trimming took 3 bases from V and 13 from J, leaving 21 bases between them. CDR3 protein: CASSAPGSPIRKYF. The CDR3, as DNA: TGTGCCAGCAGCGCCCCCGGGAGCCCGATAAGAAAGTATTTT.

The V and J genes are TRBV5-6 and TRBJ2-5, with 9 positions matching TRBD2. This CDR3 spans 16 amino acids. CDR1 is SGHDT, CDR2 YYEEEE, per germline. Losses at the gene ends were 2 bases for V and 2 bases for J; bases not matched to a gene: 7. Here the CDR3 reads CASSFSPSGVQETQYF. The CDR3 nucleotides read TGTGCCAGCAGCTTCTCGCCTAGCGGGGTTCAAGAGACCCAGTACTTC.

This chain uses TRBV6-5 with TRBJ2-7; 11 positions match TRBD1. The germline V gene has CDR1 MNHEY and CDR2 SVGAGI. The J segment lost 2 bases and the V segment lost 6 bases, leaving 3 bases of the junction unmatched. CDR3 length equals 14 residues. CDR3 loop: CASRVGQGAYEQYF. In nucleotides, the CDR3 is TGTGCCAGCAGAGTGGGACAGGGGGCCTACGAGCAGTACTTC.

V gene TRBV11-2 combines with J gene TRBJ2-1; possible D gene TRBD2, 7 bases. V was pared by 3 bases and J by 5 bases, with 17 bases between. Germline V gene lookup returns CDR1 SGHAT and CDR2 FQNNGV. CDR3 length equals 16 residues. The CDR3 nucleotides read TGTGCCAGCAGCTTCTGGGGGCGGGGGTTGGACAATGAGCAGTTCTTC. Amino acid sequence: CASSFWGRGLDNEQFF. The full variable domain, with the rest looked up from reference TRBV11-2 and TRBJ2-1, is EAGVAQSPRYKIIEKRQSVAFWCNPISGHATLYWYQQILGQGPKLLIQFQNNGVVDDSQLPKDRFSAERLKGVDSTLKIQPAKLEDSAVYLCASSFWGRGLDNEQFFGPGTRLTVL.

The chain uses TRBV5-5 and TRBJ1-5; D might be TRBD1 (5 bases). The V end lost 5 bases, the J end lost 0 bases, and 15 bases lay between the germline ends. The CDR3 has 16 residues. Germline V CDR1 and CDR2: SGHKS, YYEKEE (reference sequence). CDR3 bases: TGTGCCAGCAGGGGGGGACGGATGAATAGCAATCAGCCCCAGCATTTT. Its translation is CASRGGRMNSNQPQHF.

This sequence joins TRBV19 and TRBJ2-7; 11 positions match TRBD2. The CDR3 length is 15 residues. The V segment lost 5 bases and the J segment 4 bases; nucleotides outside the gene matches: 7. Looked up from germline, CDR1 is LNHDA and CDR2 is SQIVND (reference sequence). For the CDR3, the DNA is TGTGCCAGTAGTTCCTTAGCGGGAGGGAAGTACGAGCAGTACTTC. Amino acids: CASSSLAGGKYEQYF.

The chain joins TRBV6-2 or TRBV6-3 to TRBJ1-5, with D unclear. The CDR3 is 14 residues long. Germline V gene lookup returns CDR1 MNHEY and CDR2 SVGEGT. V dropped 2 bases and J dropped 0 bases, with 5 bases sitting between them. This CDR3 reads CASSYHYSNQPQHF. CDR3 coding DNA: TGTGCCAGCAGTTACCACTATAGCAATCAGCCCCAGCATTTT.

This chain connects TRBV27 to TRBJ2-2; a possible D gene is TRBD2 (6 bases). CDR3 length: 19 residues. Trimming cost V 2 bases and J 0 bases, with 19 bases left between them. The germline V gene has CDR1 MNHEY and CDR2 SMNVEV (reference sequence). The DNA of the CDR3 is TGTGCCAGCAGTTTAGCGGGGTTTTGGGGGAGAGCGAACACCGGGGAGCTGTTTTTT. This encodes CASSLAGFWGRANTGELFF.

This clone was found a few times. The rearrangement links TRBV9 to TRBJ1-5; 7 nucleotides align to TRBD1. Trimming cost V 4 bases and J 5 bases; bases outside gene matches: 9. CDR1 and CDR2 from the germline V gene are SGDLS and YYNGEE. The CDR3 extends over 15 amino acids. CDR3 sequence (DNA): TGTGCCAGCAGCCCTCACGGGACAGTTGATCAGCCCCAGCATTTT. Translated: CASSPHGTVDQPQHF.

The rearrangement links TRBV19 to TRBJ2-5; D gene uncertain. This CDR3 is built from 13 residues. Trimming removed 1 base from V and 4 bases from J, with 7 bases in between. Per germline, CDR1 LNHDA and CDR2 SQIVND (reference sequence). The CDR3 region has the DNA TGTGCCAGTAGTATAGTGGGCGTAGAGACCCAGTACTTC. Its protein product is CASSIVGVETQYF.

This CDR3 is CASSPRTSPNTGELFF. The DNA for the CDR3 is TGTGCCAGCAGCCCCCGGACTAGCCCCAACACCGGGGAGCTGTTTTTT. The V gene is TRBV9, the J gene TRBJ2-2; 8 bases agree with TRBD2. The V segment lost 4 bases and the J segment 2 bases; nucleotides outside the gene matches: 7. The CDR3 runs 16 residues. From germline, CDR1 is SGDLS and CDR2 YYNGEE.

The CDR3 nucleotides read TGTGCCAGCAGCTTAGGGTACGACGGGGGGTCATCCTACGAGCAGTACTTC. Translation gives CASSLGYDGGSSYEQYF. V usage is TRBV7-2 and J usage is TRBJ2-7, with 7 bases lining up with TRBD2. The CDR3 totals 17 residues. Looked up from germline, CDR1 is SGHTA and CDR2 is FQGNSA. The J segment lost 1 base and the V segment lost 1 base, leaving 10 bases of the junction unmatched. Using reference TRBV7-2 and TRBJ2-7 for the parts outside the CDR3, the full variable domain is GAGVSQSPSNKVTEKGKDVELRCDPISGHTALYWYRQSLGQGLEFLIYFQGNSAPDKSGLPSDRFSAERTGGSVSTLTIQRTQQEDSAVYLCASSLGYDGGSSYEQYFGPGTRLTVT.

The chain combines TRBV3-1 (or the pseudogene TRBV3-2) with TRBJ1-6; TRBD1 matches 10 bases. Trimming removed 2 bases from V and 0 bases from J; junction bases left unmatched: 1. The CDR3 is 17 residues long. Per germline, CDR1 LGHDT and CDR2 YNNKEL (reference sequence). The CDR3 coding sequence is TGTGCCAGCAGCCAAAGGACAGGGGGCTCCTATAATTCACCCCTCCACTTT. It yields the protein CASSQRTGGSYNSPLHF.

Turning to this clone: Other DNA sequences in this sample translate to the same CDR3. The chain combines TRBV30 with TRBJ2-7; possible D gene TRBD2, 6 bases. Trimming shortened V by 2 bases and J by 2 bases, and 13 bases separated the two germline ends. CDR1 and CDR2 (germline): GTSNPN, SVGIG (reference sequence). The CDR3 runs to 14 residues. The DNA of the CDR3 is TGTGCCTGGAGTCAGAGAGGAGGGACCTACGAGCAGTACTTC. Its protein is CAWSQRGGTYEQYF.

The chain links TRBV18 to TRBJ2-1, with D perhaps TRBD1 (6 bases). The CDR3 is 14 amino acids. Trimming removed 2 bases at V and 4 bases at J, with 9 bases between. Germline V gene data show CDR1 as KGHSH and CDR2 as LQKENI. DNA for the CDR3: TGTGCCAGCTCACCAAATACAGGGTACAATGAGCAGTTCTTC. This codes for CASSPNTGYNEQFF.

This clone came up a few times. The chain employs TRBV6-1 and TRBJ1-2; D remains unclear. Germline CDR1 MNHNS, CDR2 SASEGT. The V gene lost 3 bases and the J gene lost 0 bases, with 17 bases spanning the gap. The CDR3 sequence is 17 residues long. The CDR3 sequence: CASSDIGRMIANYGYTF. The CDR3 nucleotides are TGTGCCAGCAGTGATATCGGGAGGATGATAGCTAACTATGGCTACACCTTC.

V usage is TRBV2 and J usage is TRBJ2-7, with a weak D call TRBD1 (5 bases). The CDR3 contains 15 residues. Germline values: CDR1 SNHLY, CDR2 FYNNEI. V lost 6 bases and J 7 bases, leaving 22 bases between the germline ends. CDR3 coding DNA: TGTGCCAGCAGCCTTCGACAGAGCATTAATGGAGAGCAGTACTTC. Its translation: CASSLRQSINGEQYF. The whole variable domain, filled in from reference TRBV2 and TRBJ2-7, reads EPEVTQTPSHQVTQMGQEVILRCVPISNHLYFYWYRQILGQKVEFLVSFYNNEISEKSEIFDDQFSVERPDGSNFTLKIRSTKLEDSAMYFCASSLRQSINGEQYFGPGTRLTVT.

This clone was observed a handful of times. The rearrangement joins TRBV13 to TRBJ1-2, with unresolved D. V lost 5 bases, J lost 4 bases, and 11 bases lay in between. The CDR3 consists of 13 residues. From germline, CDR1 is PRHDT and CDR2 FYEKMQ (reference sequence). CDR3 coding DNA: TGTGCCAGCAGCACCCGGAACAGCTATGGCTACACCTTC. Its protein is CASSTRNSYGYTF.

The V call is TRBV7-8, the J call TRBJ2-1; D gene ambiguous. Deletions cut 8 bases from V and 9 bases from J, with 20 bases between. The CDR3 runs 14 residues. CDR1 is SGHVS, CDR2 FQNEAQ, per germline. The CDR3 loop reads CASRLSTVPSEQFF. CDR3 DNA: TGTGCCAGCCGCCTCTCGACTGTGCCGAGTGAGCAGTTCTTC.

This clone was recorded only once. The rearrangement uses TRBV14 and TRBJ1-2, with D maybe TRBD1 (6 bases). CDR1 SGHDN and CDR2 FVKESK come from the germline V gene. This CDR3 region has 13 residues. The V end was cut by 6 bases, the J end by 8 bases, with 16 bases between. CDR3 sequence reads: CASSHARGGGYTF. In nucleotides, the CDR3 is TGTGCCAGCAGTCACGCCAGGGGTGGGGGCTACACCTTC.

V gene TRBV5-4 combines with J gene TRBJ2-1, with a weak D call TRBD2 (5 bases). This CDR3 has 14 amino acids. Per germline, CDR1 SGHNT and CDR2 YYREEE (reference sequence). Trimming took off 3 bases at V and 6 bases at J, with 13 bases between the two ends. The CDR3 DNA is TGTGCCAGCAGCTATGCGGGCTGGAGCAATGAGCAGTTCTTC. As protein: CASSYAGWSNEQFF.

The chain is built from TRBV12-5 and TRBJ2-7; perhaps TRBD2 as D (5 bases). Germline assignment: CDR1 LGHNT and CDR2 FRNRAP. The CDR3 spans 12 residues. V was trimmed by 6 bases and J by 6 bases, leaving 12 bases between them. CDR3 nucleotide sequence: TGTGCTAGTGGGGGCTTAGAGGGCGAGCAGTACTTC. Translating gives CASGGLEGEQYF.

The CDR3 DNA is TGTGCCACCAGCAGAGAGGGTGGTGGACTAGCGGGGACCTACAATGAGCAGTTCTTC. Protein sequence: CATSREGGGLAGTYNEQFF. The chain links TRBV15 to TRBJ2-1; 12 nucleotides match TRBD2. The CDR3 contains 19 residues. Germline CDR1 LNHNV, CDR2 YYDKDF (reference sequence). Trimming removed 0 bases from V and 2 bases from J; junction bases left unmatched: 8.

The V call is TRBV5-1, the J call TRBJ2-3; TRBD1 agrees at 7 bases. Germline V gene sequence: CDR1 SGHRS, CDR2 YFSETQ. With 2 bases clipped from V and 0 bases from J, the junction kept 6 bases outside the gene matches. This CDR3 region has 16 residues. CDR3 nucleotide sequence: TGCGCCAGCAGCTTTTGGGACAGCCTTAGCACAGATACGCAGTATTTT. It translates to CASSFWDSLSTDTQYF.

The rearrangement joins TRBV6-2 or TRBV6-3 to TRBJ2-7; D uncertain. The CDR3 length is 12 residues. Germline V CDR1 and CDR2: MNHEY, SVGEGT. Trimming shortened V by 6 bases and J by 4 bases, and 10 bases separated the two germline ends. This CDR3 is CASSSSIYEQYF. The CDR3 DNA reads as TGTGCCAGCAGCTCGAGTATTTACGAGCAGTACTTC.

The gene calls are TRBV2 and TRBJ1-2; D perhaps matches TRBD1 (5 bases). The CDR3 is 14 amino acids. V shed 7 bases and J shed 5 bases, with 17 bases lying between them. Germline lookup yields CDR1 SNHLY and CDR2 FYNNEI. CDR3 DNA sequence: TGTGCCAGCACCCCGACAGCTTCTCGGTATGGCTACACCTTC. Translating it yields CASTPTASRYGYTF.

This clone was counted a few times. The chain links TRBV5-1 to TRBJ2-2, with TRBD1 matching over 7 bases. The germline V gene encodes CDR1 SGHRS and CDR2 YFSETQ. This CDR3 is 15 amino acids long. After removal of 5 bases from V and 1 base from J, the junction contained 5 bases not matched to a gene. CDR3 DNA: TGCGCCAGCAGTCGGGACAGCTTGAACACCGGGGAGCTGTTTTTT. Translating it yields CASSRDSLNTGELFF.

This sequence joins TRBV6-5 and TRBJ2-7; D perhaps matches TRBD2 (5 bases). The V end was cut by 5 bases, the J end by 2 bases, with 10 bases between. Germline V lookup: CDR1 MNHEY, CDR2 SVGAGI. The CDR3 has 13 amino acids. As DNA, the CDR3 is TGTGCCAGCAGTCGAGGGTCACCCTACGAGCAGTACTTC. Its protein product is CASSRGSPYEQYF.

CDR3 in amino acids: CASSYEDRNEQFF. The CDR3, as DNA: TGTGCCAGCAGTTACGAAGACAGAAACGAGCAGTTCTTC. The V call is TRBV6-5, the J call TRBJ2-1; the D gene is possibly TRBD1 (5 bases). With 2 bases removed from V and 10 bases from J, the gap between germline ends came to 12 bases. The CDR3 has 13 amino acids. The germline gives CDR1 MNHEY, CDR2 SVGAGI.